The 19 T cell receptor beta chains below all came from one sample that was sequenced in a study of CD8+CD57+ T cells in acquired aplastic anemia. According to the study, genomic DNA was the template for TCR beta VDJ and CDR3 profiling. TCRdb ran MiXCR on the reads and lists one entry per CDR3 protein. In the table there are some 150,000 distinct CDR3 sequences, 35% to 50% of which are singletons. Sequencing was carried out using sorted CD4+, CD8+, or CD8+CD57+ T cells (not recorded which) from PBMCs. The receptors here all came from a human donor in good health, serving as a control.

The chain recombines TRBV7-8 with TRBJ2-7, with no clear D. This CDR3 contains 13 residues. The ends were cut back, 3 bases at V and 0 bases at J, with 6 bases in the middle. CDR1 is SGHVS, CDR2 FQNEAQ, per germline. The CDR3 protein is CASSLAISYEQYF. The CDR3, as DNA: TGTGCCAGCAGCTTGGCAATCTCCTACGAGCAGTACTTC.

Regarding this clonotype: The junction shows a germline mismatch at one end, possibly a read error. This chain links TRBV10-3 with TRBJ1-2, with a weak D call TRBD1 (6 bases). This CDR3 contains 14 residues. Germline V CDR1 and CDR2: ENHRY, SYGVKD. CDR3 DNA sequence: TGTACCATCAGCGAGTGGGGGGGCTGGTATGGCTACACCTTC. Translation gives CTISEWGGWYGYTF.

This clonotype came up many times. The CDR3: CSARRGQETQYF. The DNA for the CDR3 is TGCAGTGCTAGACGCGGACAAGAGACCCAGTACTTC. This chain connects TRBV20-1 to TRBJ2-5; no clear D. The V and J ends lost 2 bases and 2 bases respectively, with 6 bases between them. Germline CDR1 and CDR2: DFQATT and SNEGSKA (reference sequence). The length of the CDR3 is 12 residues.

This clonotype was counted at least ten times. The gene calls are TRBV20-1 and TRBJ2-1; 10 nucleotides match TRBD2. V trimming: 0 bases; J trimming: 9 bases; junction bases outside the gene matches: 14. This CDR3 has 17 residues. Germline values: CDR1 DFQATT, CDR2 SNEGSKA (reference sequence). The CDR3 loop is CSARDLRAGGPQAEQFF. CDR3 DNA: TGCAGTGCTAGAGATCTTCGAGCGGGAGGGCCTCAGGCTGAGCAGTTCTTC.

On this clonotype: At one of its ends the junction is not consistent with the germline gene, which may arise from a read error. The V call is TRBV19, the J call TRBJ1-1; D unclear. The V gene's germline CDR1 is LNHDA and CDR2 SQIVND (reference sequence). The CDR3 is 14 amino acids. The CDR3, as DNA: TGTGCTAGTAGTTGGGTCGACATGAACACTGAAGCTTTCTTT. It translates to CASSWVDMNTEAFF.

Points on this clonotype: The DNA is left out, because the CDR3 cannot be placed on it with certainty; the CDR3 is given as TCRdb lists it. This rearrangement joins TRBV11-1 to TRBJ2-5; TRBD1, the table's D call, was not compared with the DNA. The CDR3 is made up of 19 amino acids, end residues included. Per the germline V gene, CDR1 is SGHAT and CDR2 is FQDESV (reference sequence). This chain's CDR3 is CASSIYLCSVVGYTGTEYF.

This sequence joins TRBV19 and TRBJ2-7; a possible D gene is TRBD1 (6 bases). CDR3 length: 13 amino acids. Germline V gene lookup returns CDR1 LNHDA and CDR2 SQIVND (reference sequence). The germline V and J ends were trimmed by 1 base and 7 bases, with 11 bases remaining between them. The CDR3 coding sequence is TGTGCCAGTAGTATAGGGGGACACCAAGAGCAGTACTTC. Protein product: CASSIGGHQEQYF.

The sample holds many counts of this clonotype. The CDR3 DNA reads as TGCGCCAGCAGAGGGCTACAAGAGACCCAGTACTTC. Protein sequence: CASRGLQETQYF. The rearrangement joins TRBV5-1 to TRBJ2-5, with D hard to call. Germline V gives CDR1 SGHRS, CDR2 YFSETQ. V lost 5 bases to trimming and J lost 2 bases, with 7 bases between them. There are 12 residues in the CDR3.

This clonotype has a count of ten or more. The V call is TRBV29-1, the J call TRBJ1-4; no clear D gene. The ends were cut back, 1 base at V and 3 bases at J, with 9 bases in the middle. Looked up from germline, CDR1 is SQVTM and CDR2 is ANQGSEA. There are 14 residues in the CDR3. The chain's CDR3 is CSVEGSRSNEKLFF. The CDR3 bases are TGCAGCGTTGAAGGTTCCAGATCTAATGAAAAACTGTTTTTT.

This rearrangement joins TRBV20-1 to TRBJ1-1; maybe TRBD1 (6 bases). V was pared by 5 bases and J by 7 bases, with 11 bases between. The V gene's germline CDR1 is DFQATT and CDR2 SNEGSKA (reference sequence). The CDR3 contains 11 residues. The CDR3 sequence: CSAASRGEAFF. Here the CDR3 DNA reads TGCAGTGCTGCTAGCAGGGGTGAAGCTTTCTTT.

This clonotype was detected ten times or more. The CDR3 DNA reads as TGTGCCAGCACCCAAAGGGGGACAGGGCTCTACGAGCAGTACTTC. As protein: CASTQRGTGLYEQYF. V usage is TRBV6-1 and J usage is TRBJ2-7; 9 bases fit TRBD1. The CDR3 covers 15 residues. The J segment lost 3 bases and the V segment lost 7 bases, leaving 10 bases of the junction unmatched. Per the germline V gene, CDR1 is MNHNS and CDR2 is SASEGT.

The chain links TRBV29-1 to TRBJ2-3, with D unresolved. CDR3 length: 11 amino acids. Germline CDR1 reads SQVTM; CDR2 reads ANQGSEA. Trimming stripped 4 bases from V and 3 bases from J, with 5 bases between. CDR3 sequence reads: CSVVGTDTQYF. CDR3 nucleotide sequence: TGCAGCGTTGTGGGAACAGATACGCAGTATTTT.

This clonotype was detected many times. The chain couples TRBV5-1 to TRBJ1-1, with a weak D call TRBD1 (5 bases). The CDR3 spans 15 residues. The germline CDR1 and CDR2 sequences are SGHRS and YFSETQ. Trimming cost V 2 bases and J 2 bases, with 13 bases left between them. CDR3 DNA: TGCGCCAGCAGCTTCAACGGGGCCTCAAACACTGAAGCTTTCTTT. This codes for CASSFNGASNTEAFF.

In its sample, this clonotype was seen a few times. V and J are TRBV11-1 and TRBJ2-7; 7 positions match TRBD1. Germline CDR1 and CDR2: SGHAT and FQDESV (reference sequence). With V trimmed by 4 bases and J by 2 bases, 11 bases remained unmatched. The CDR3 is 16 amino acids. CDR3 loop: CASSSTDREFTYEQYF. CDR3 sequence (DNA): TGTGCCAGCAGCTCAACAGACAGGGAATTCACCTACGAGCAGTACTTC.

Worth noting for this clonotype: A junction end diverges from the germline sequence, so it may reflect a read error. The rearrangement joins TRBV20-1 to TRBJ1-3, with 7 bases that match TRBD1. Germline assignment: CDR1 DFQATT and CDR2 SNEGSKA (reference sequence). The CDR3 is made up of 15 amino acids. CDR3 region: CSPSPGQVGGNTIYF. In DNA, the CDR3 is TGCAGTCCTAGCCCAGGACAGGTCGGAGGAAACACCATATATTTT.

With respect to this clonotype: Its ends do not fully match the called genes, so a read error is possible. This chain uses TRBV10-2 with TRBJ2-1, with 14 positions matching TRBD2. Per the germline V gene, CDR1 is WSHSY and CDR2 is SAAADI. The CDR3 is 14 residues long. CDR3 sequence: CASSTGTSGGEQFF. CDR3 nucleotides: TGTGCCAGCAGCACAGGGACTAGCGGGGGCGAGCAGTTCTTC.

In this sample, this clonotype turned up many times. The rearrangement links TRBV5-1 to TRBJ1-3; D might be TRBD1 (6 bases). The V end lost 4 bases, the J end lost 4 bases, and 12 bases lay between the germline ends. There are 14 residues in the CDR3. CDR1 is SGHRS and CDR2 is YFSETQ in the germline V gene. CDR3 bases: TGCGCCAGCAGCCCGACAGGTACCGGAAACACCATATATTTT. Encoded protein: CASSPTGTGNTIYF.

This chain links TRBV29-1 with TRBJ1-4; D call uncertain. The CDR3 totals 12 residues. Trimming took 6 bases from V and 0 from J, leaving 5 bases between them. Per germline, CDR1 SQVTM and CDR2 ANQGSEA. The CDR3 region is CSVKATNEKLFF. The CDR3 bases are TGCAGCGTAAAAGCAACTAATGAAAAACTGTTTTTT.

This clonotype was observed many times. The chain combines TRBV24-1 with TRBJ1-5; 7 nucleotides agree with TRBD1. V shed 8 bases and J 6 bases; nucleotides not matched to a gene: 9. CDR3 size: 14 residues. Germline assignment: CDR1 KGHDR and CDR2 SFDVKD. In DNA, the CDR3 is TGTGCCACCACTTTGACAGGGATGATTCAGCCCCAGCATTTT. Translated, it gives CATTLTGMIQPQHF.